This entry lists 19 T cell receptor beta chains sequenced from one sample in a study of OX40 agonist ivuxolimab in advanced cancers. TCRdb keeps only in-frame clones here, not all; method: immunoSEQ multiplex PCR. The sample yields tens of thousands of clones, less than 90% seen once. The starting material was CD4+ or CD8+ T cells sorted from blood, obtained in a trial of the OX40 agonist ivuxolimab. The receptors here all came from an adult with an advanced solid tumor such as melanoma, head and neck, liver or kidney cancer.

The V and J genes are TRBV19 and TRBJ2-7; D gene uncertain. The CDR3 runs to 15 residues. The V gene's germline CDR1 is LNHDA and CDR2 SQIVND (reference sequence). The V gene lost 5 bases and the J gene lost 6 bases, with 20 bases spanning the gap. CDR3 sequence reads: CASSSDPLGSREQYF. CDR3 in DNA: TGTGCCAGTAGTTCAGATCCCCTAGGATCACGCGAGCAGTACTTC. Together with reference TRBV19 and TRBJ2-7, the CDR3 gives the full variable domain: DGGITQSPKYLFRKEGQNVTLSCEQNLNHDAMYWYRQDPGQGLRLIYYSQIVNDFQKGDIAEGYSVSREKKESFPLTVTSAQKNPTAFYLCASSSDPLGSREQYFGPGTRLTVT.

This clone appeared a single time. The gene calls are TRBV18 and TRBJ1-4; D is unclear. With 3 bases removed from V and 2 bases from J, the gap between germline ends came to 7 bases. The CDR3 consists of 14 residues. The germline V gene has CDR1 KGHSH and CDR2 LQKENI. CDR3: CASSPAVTNEKLFF. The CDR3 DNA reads TGTGCCAGCTCACCTGCAGTGACTAATGAAAAACTGTTTTTT.

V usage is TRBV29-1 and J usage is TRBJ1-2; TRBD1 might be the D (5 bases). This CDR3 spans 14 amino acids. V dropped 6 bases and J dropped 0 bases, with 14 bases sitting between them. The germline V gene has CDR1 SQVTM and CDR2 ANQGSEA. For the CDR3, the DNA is TGCAGCGTCAACCGGGACGGAGCTAACTATGGCTACACCTTC. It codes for CSVNRDGANYGYTF.

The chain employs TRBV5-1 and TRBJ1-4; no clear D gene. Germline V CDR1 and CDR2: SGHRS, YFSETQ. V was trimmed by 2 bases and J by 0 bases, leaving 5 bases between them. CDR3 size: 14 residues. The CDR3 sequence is CASSLDATNEKLFF. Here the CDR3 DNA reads TGCGCCAGCAGCTTAGATGCAACTAATGAAAAACTGTTTTTT.

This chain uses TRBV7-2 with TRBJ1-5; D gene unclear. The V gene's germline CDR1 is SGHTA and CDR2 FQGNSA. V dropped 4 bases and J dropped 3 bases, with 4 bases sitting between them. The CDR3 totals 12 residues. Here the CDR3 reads CASSSPNQPQHF. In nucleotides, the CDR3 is TGTGCCAGCAGCTCCCCCAATCAGCCCCAGCATTTT.

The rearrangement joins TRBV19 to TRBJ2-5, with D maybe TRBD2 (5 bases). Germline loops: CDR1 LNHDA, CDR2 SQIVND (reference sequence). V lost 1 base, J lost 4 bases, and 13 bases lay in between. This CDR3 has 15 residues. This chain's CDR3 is CASSIGVAPPETQYF. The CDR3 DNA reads TGTGCCAGTAGTATAGGAGTAGCGCCCCCAGAGACCCAGTACTTC.

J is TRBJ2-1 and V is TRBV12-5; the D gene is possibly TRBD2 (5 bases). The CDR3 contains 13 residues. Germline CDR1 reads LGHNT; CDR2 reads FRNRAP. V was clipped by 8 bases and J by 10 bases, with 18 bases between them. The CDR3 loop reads CASSRGGSIEQFF. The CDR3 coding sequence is TGTGCTAGTAGCCGGGGTGGGAGTATAGAGCAGTTCTTC.

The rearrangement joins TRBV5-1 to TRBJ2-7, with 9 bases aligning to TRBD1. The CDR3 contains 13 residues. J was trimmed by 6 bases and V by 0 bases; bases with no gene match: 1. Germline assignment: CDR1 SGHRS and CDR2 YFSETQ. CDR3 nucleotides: TGCGCCAGCAGCTTGGACAGGGGGCGCGAGCAGTACTTC. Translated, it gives CASSLDRGREQYF.

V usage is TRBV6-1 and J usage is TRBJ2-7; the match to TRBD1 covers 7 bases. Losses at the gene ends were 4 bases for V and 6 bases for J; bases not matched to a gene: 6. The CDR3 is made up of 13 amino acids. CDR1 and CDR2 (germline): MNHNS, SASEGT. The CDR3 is CASSGQGRAEQYF. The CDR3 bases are TGTGCCAGCAGTGGACAGGGTAGAGCCGAGCAGTACTTC.

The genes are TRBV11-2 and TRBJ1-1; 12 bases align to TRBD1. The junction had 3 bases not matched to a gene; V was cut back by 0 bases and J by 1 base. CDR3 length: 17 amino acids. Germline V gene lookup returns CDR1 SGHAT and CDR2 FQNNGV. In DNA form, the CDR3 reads TGTGCCAGCAGCTTAGATTGGGACAGGGGGCCGAACACTGAAGCTTTCTTT. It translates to CASSLDWDRGPNTEAFF.

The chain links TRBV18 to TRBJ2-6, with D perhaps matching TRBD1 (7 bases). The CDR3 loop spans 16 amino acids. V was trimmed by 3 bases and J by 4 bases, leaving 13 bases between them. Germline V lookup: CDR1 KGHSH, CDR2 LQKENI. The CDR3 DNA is TGTGCCAGCTCACCCCAGGGGGGCTCCGGGGCCAACGTCCTGACTTTC. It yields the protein CASSPQGGSGANVLTF.

CDR3 residues: CASSREDEAFF. The CDR3 nucleotides read TGTGCCAGCTCACGGGAGGATGAAGCTTTCTTT. The chain recombines TRBV18 with TRBJ1-1, with unresolved D. The CDR3 consists of 11 residues. Trimming shortened V by 4 bases and J by 7 bases, and 7 bases separated the two germline ends. Germline values: CDR1 KGHSH, CDR2 LQKENI.

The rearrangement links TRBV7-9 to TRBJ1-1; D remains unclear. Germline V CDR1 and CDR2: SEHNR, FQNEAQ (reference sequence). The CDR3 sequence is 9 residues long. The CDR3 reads CDRDTEAFF. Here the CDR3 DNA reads TGTGACCGGGACACTGAAGCTTTCTTT.

The CDR3 DNA sequence: TGTGCCAGCAGCAGTCAAGGAGCCGGGACAGGGGTGAATGAGCAGTTCTTC. The encoded protein is CASSSQGAGTGVNEQFF. The gene calls are TRBV7-3 and TRBJ2-1; TRBD1 aligns across 10 bases. This CDR3 spans 17 amino acids. Germline trimming cut 5 bases from V and 7 bases from J; bases unmatched to any gene: 14. CDR1 and CDR2 from the germline V gene are SGHTA and FQGTGA.

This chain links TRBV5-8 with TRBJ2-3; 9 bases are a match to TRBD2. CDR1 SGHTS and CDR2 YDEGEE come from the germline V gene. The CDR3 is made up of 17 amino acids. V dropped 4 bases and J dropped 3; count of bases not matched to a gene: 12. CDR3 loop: CASSRGVAGAGTDTQYF. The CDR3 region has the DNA TGTGCCAGCAGCCGGGGAGTAGCGGGGGCGGGGACAGATACGCAGTATTTT.

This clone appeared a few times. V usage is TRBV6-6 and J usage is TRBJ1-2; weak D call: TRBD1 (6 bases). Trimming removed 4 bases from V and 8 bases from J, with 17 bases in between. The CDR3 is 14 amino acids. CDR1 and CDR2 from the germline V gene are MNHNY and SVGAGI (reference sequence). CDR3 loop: CASSFGGQGRGYTF. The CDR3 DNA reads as TGTGCCAGCAGTTTCGGTGGTCAGGGGAGGGGCTACACCTTC.

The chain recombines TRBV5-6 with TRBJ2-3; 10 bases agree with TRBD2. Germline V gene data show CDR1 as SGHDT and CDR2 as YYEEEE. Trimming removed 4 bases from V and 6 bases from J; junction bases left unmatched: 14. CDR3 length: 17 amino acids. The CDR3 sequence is CASSRRGSGGALDTQYF. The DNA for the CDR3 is TGTGCCAGCAGCCGACGCGGGAGCGGGGGGGCATTGGATACGCAGTATTTT.

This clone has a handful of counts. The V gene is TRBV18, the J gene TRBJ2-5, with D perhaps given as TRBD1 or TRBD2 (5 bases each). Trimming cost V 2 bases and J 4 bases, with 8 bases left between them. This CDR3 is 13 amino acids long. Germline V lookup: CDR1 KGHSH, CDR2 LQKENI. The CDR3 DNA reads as TGTGCCAGCTCACCATGGGGGAGAGAGACCCAGTACTTC. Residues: CASSPWGRETQYF.

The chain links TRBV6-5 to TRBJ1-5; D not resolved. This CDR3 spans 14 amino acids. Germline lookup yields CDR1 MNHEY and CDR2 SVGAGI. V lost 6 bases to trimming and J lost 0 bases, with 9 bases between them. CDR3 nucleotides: TGTGCCAGCAGCTCCGACGGTAGCAATCAGCCCCAGCATTTT. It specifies CASSSDGSNQPQHF.